Listed below are T cell receptor beta chains from one sample, sequenced in a study of blood T cells in healthy people across ages. Via MiXCR, TCRdb re-called the 5' RACE reads, giving one row per CDR3 protein. The data show over 600,000 distinct CDR3 sequences, approximately 40% seen once. Source material: blood. The receptors originated from an elderly man in good health. Both conserved end residues are part of each CDR3. The order of the fields is V gene, J gene, CDR3 length, CDR3 protein.

>TRBV6-2/TRBV6-3|TRBJ1-6|14
CASTSNAGGSPLHF
>TRBV6-2/TRBV6-3|-|15
CASLGGSHQAYEQYF
>TRBV4-2|TRBJ2-1|16
CASSQEHGGNYNEQFF
>TRBV27|-|14
CASSFSRRPYEQYF
>TRBV27|TRBJ2-7|13
CASSVSRGYEQYF
>TRBV7-2|TRBJ2-5|18
CASSLVGTSGRAWETQYF
>TRBV20-1|TRBJ1-2|14
CSAREDPTNYGYTF
>TRBV7-2|TRBJ2-3|15
CASSQGTSNDRTQYF
>TRBV30|TRBJ2-3|14
CAWSQGGREDTQYF
>TRBV10-3|TRBJ2-6|18
CASLHMTGFLSGANVLTF
>TRBV3-1|TRBJ2-7|17
CASSQDRGPKGQGAQYF
>TRBV28|TRBJ2-7|13
CASNPGQTYEQYF
>TRBV6-6|TRBJ1-2|16
CASSRDRAISNYGYTF
>TRBV9|TRBJ1-1|15
CASSVDEGRYTEAFF
>TRBV20-1|TRBJ2-7|13
CSAIRDTDYEQYF
>TRBV5-1|TRBJ2-5|15
CASSPRTSPSETQYF
>TRBV27|TRBJ2-7|16
CASRRTGQVTSYEQYF
>TRBV20-1|TRBJ2-7|16
CSARDPPGRTSYEQYF
>TRBV7-9|TRBJ2-1|17
CASSLASSGQGYNEQFF
>TRBV9|TRBJ2-5|14
CASSSRDRKETQYF
>TRBV6-5|TRBJ1-6|15
CASSTGRAGNSPLHF
>TRBV7-2|TRBJ2-1|15
CASSRAAGTYNEQFF
>TRBV6-2/TRBV6-3|-|12
CASSYTKYEQYF
>TRBV5-5|TRBJ2-5|16
CASSLPRTSVLETQYF
>TRBV12-3/TRBV12-4|TRBJ1-4|14
CASSLRNSNEKLFF
>TRBV7-6|TRBJ1-2|14
CASSTGTGSYGYTF
>TRBV20-1|TRBJ2-5|17
CSANSLLRREGLREQYF
>TRBV6-2/TRBV6-3|TRBJ2-7|15
CASSKTSGTHYEQYF
>TRBV9|TRBJ2-5|13
CASSVGQEETQYF
>TRBV6-2/TRBV6-3|TRBJ1-2|13
CASRSGTGNGYTF
>TRBV7-8|TRBJ2-3|14
CASSLLGTTDTQYF
>TRBV7-2|TRBJ2-7|15
CASSWGTGRSYEQYF
>TRBV3-1|TRBJ1-3|14
CASSRTVSGNTIYF
>TRBV6-6|TRBJ2-7|16
CASSYVSSGRAKEQYF
>TRBV5-1|TRBJ1-2|12
CASSLALQGYTF
>TRBV5-1|TRBJ2-5|17
CASSEREGQLYGETQYF
>TRBV4-2|TRBJ2-3|14
CASRGGSSADTQYF
>TRBV25-1|TRBJ2-4|15
CASSPDRGELNIQYF
>TRBV2|TRBJ2-1|11
CASSGQGEQFF
>TRBV20-1|TRBJ2-7|13
CSGLGQGNYEQYF
>TRBV6-6|TRBJ1-1|13
CASSLQDNTEAFF
>TRBV7-2|TRBJ2-3|15
CASSLAHGPGDTQYF
>TRBV4-3|TRBJ2-1|17
CASSQTRLAGEFNEQFF
>TRBV6-6|TRBJ1-4|15
CASSAKRGANKKLFF
>TRBV20-1|TRBJ2-2|15
CSATRLVPNTGELFF
>TRBV20-1|TRBJ2-3|15
CSARGGTGRTDTQYF
>TRBV5-1|TRBJ1-6|15
CASSWTDRDDSPLHF
>TRBV11-2|TRBJ2-5|18
CASSPSPGTSGAQETQYF
>TRBV3-1|TRBJ2-1|15
CASSPRGTPYNEQFF
>TRBV6-6|TRBJ1-2|14
CASSYLGQAYGYTF
>TRBV20-1|TRBJ1-2|13
CSARVGGNYGYTF
>TRBV30|-|17
CAWSVLLVGQGKDEQYF
>TRBV6-2/TRBV6-3|TRBJ2-5|15
CASSPGGARGETQYF
>TRBV6-5|TRBJ1-4|15
CASSTLGTVNEKLFF
>TRBV4-1|TRBJ2-7|19
CASSQDISRLIGISTEQYF
>TRBV12-3/TRBV12-4|TRBJ2-3|15
CASSLLVSFTDTQYF